This TCR beta chain was found in a study of blood T cell repertoires in COVID-19. The junction had 9 bases not matched to a gene; V was cut back by 4 bases and J by 1 base. The length of the CDR3 is 18 residues. Per the germline V gene, CDR1 is MGHRA and CDR2 is YSYEKL. Measured with immunoSEQ multiplex PCR; TCRdb has only the in-frame clones, and not every one. The table includes tens of thousands of clones, 80% to 85% detected once. Input material: peripheral blood. The V call is TRBV4-1, the J call TRBJ1-5, with 11 bases lining up with TRBD1. The TCR comes from an older woman with acute or convalescent COVID-19. The CDR3 DNA reads as TGCGCCAGCAGCCGCATGGACAGGGGGCCGGGGAGCAATCAGCCCCAGCATTTT. Protein: CASSRMDRGPGSNQPQHF.